This TCR beta chain derives from a study of molecular identifiers for immune sequencing clone quantification. General study points: Over 99% of effector molecules, yet under 1% of naive-cell molecules, were held by clones above 20 RNA copies.

CDR1 is SEHNR, CDR2 FQNEAQ, per germline (reference sequence). V dropped 0 bases and J dropped 4 bases, with 4 bases sitting between them. CDR3 length: 13 residues. This clonotype occurred many times. Its antigen is still unknown. TCRdb reprocessed the PCR reads with MiXCR, giving one entry per CDR3 protein. The sample carries about 40,000 distinct CDR3 sequences, about 18% recorded once. Sorting captured naive CD8 T cells as CD8+CD4-CCR7+CD45RA+. The chain employs TRBV7-9 and TRBJ2-1; no clear D. This receptor was taken from a human donor in good health. Some libraries in this study had Jurkat cell RNA spiked in. Sequenced input: naive CD8+ T cells from blood, with Jurkat cell RNA spiked in. Subset denoted: FACS-sorted CD8+CD4-CCR7+CD45RA+ naive T cells. The CDR3 region has the DNA TGTGCCAGCAGCTTAGCTCTTTACAATGAGCAGTTCTTC. It yields the protein CASSLALYNEQFF.